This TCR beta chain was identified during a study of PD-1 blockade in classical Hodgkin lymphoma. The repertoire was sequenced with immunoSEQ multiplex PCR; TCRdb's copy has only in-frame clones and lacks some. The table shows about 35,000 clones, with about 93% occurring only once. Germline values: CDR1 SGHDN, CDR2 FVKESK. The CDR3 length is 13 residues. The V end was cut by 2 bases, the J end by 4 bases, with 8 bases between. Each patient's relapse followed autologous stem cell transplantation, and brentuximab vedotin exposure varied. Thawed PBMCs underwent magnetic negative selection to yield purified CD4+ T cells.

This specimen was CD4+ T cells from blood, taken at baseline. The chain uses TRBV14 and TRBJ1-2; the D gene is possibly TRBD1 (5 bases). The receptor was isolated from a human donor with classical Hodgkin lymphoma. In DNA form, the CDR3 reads TGTGCCAGCAGCCAAACGGACATCTATGGCTACACCTTC. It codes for CASSQTDIYGYTF.